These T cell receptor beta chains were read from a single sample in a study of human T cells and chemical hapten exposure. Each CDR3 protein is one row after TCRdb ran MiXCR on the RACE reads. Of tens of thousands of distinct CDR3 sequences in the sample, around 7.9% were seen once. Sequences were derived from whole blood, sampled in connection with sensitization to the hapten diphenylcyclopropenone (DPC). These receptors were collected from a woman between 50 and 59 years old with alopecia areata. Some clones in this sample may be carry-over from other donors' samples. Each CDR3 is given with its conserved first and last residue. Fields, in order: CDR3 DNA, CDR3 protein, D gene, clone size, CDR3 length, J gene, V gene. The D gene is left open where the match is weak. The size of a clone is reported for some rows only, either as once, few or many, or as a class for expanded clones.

DNA: TGTGCCAGCAGTCTACAGGGGGGGTCCGTTGAAGCTTTCTTT; CDR3: CASSLQGGSVEAFF; D: TRBD1; size: many; length: 14; J: TRBJ1-1; V: TRBV12-3/TRBV12-4
DNA: TGTGCCAGCAGCACGACTAGTCTAAGCGAGACCCAGTACTTC; CDR3: CASSTTSLSETQYF; D: .; size: many; length: 14; J: TRBJ2-5; V: TRBV7-9
DNA: TGCAGTGCTAGGCCACGACTAGGGGGCCACACAGATACGCAGTATTTT; CDR3: CSARPRLGGHTDTQYF; D: .; size: many; length: 16; J: TRBJ2-3; V: TRBV20-1
DNA: TGTGCCAGCAAAGGGGGACCGGGAGGTTACAATGAGCAGTTCTTC; CDR3: CASKGGPGGYNEQFF; D: .; size: few; length: 15; J: TRBJ2-1; V: TRBV6-5
DNA: TGTGCCAGCACCGAGACAGGACTAGCCACAGATACGCAGTATTTT; CDR3: CASTETGLATDTQYF; D: TRBD2; size: few; length: 15; J: TRBJ2-3; V: TRBV3-1
DNA: TGCAGTGCTAGACAACCCGACTCGAACACTGAAGCTTTCTTT; CDR3: CSARQPDSNTEAFF; D: .; size: many; length: 14; J: TRBJ1-1; V: TRBV20-1
DNA: TGTGCCAGCAGTTACTCGGGCGGGGGCCTCTACGAGCAGTACTTC; CDR3: CASSYSGGGLYEQYF; D: .; size: .; length: 15; J: TRBJ2-7; V: TRBV6-6
DNA: TGTGCCACCAGCAGTCCTAGCGGGAGGCCTCATGAGCAGTTCTTC; CDR3: CATSSPSGRPHEQFF; D: TRBD2; size: .; length: 15; J: TRBJ2-1; V: TRBV15
DNA: TGTGCCACCAGCAGACCGGGGACGGGCAACGAAGCTTTCTTT; CDR3: CATSRPGTGNEAFF; D: .; size: .; length: 14; J: TRBJ1-1; V: TRBV15
DNA: TGTGCCAGCAGTGGTTATACAGATACTAACTATGGCTACACCTTC; CDR3: CASSGYTDTNYGYTF; D: .; size: few; length: 15; J: TRBJ1-2; V: TRBV25-1
DNA: TGCGCCAGCAGCCAGGTCGCTACGACAGGGGACCTGAGAGCGGGCTACACCTTC; CDR3: CASSQVATTGDLRAGYTF; D: TRBD1; size: few; length: 18; J: TRBJ1-2; V: TRBV4-1
DNA: TGTGCCAGCACGATGGGGCCGCGCGAGCAGTACTTC; CDR3: CASTMGPREQYF; D: .; size: few; length: 12; J: TRBJ2-7; V: TRBV6-5
DNA: TGTGCCAGCAGCCAAGAAGTGCGTCCCGGGAGAAACCGGGGCACTGAAGCTTTCTTT; CDR3: CASSQEVRPGRNRGTEAFF; D: .; size: many; length: 19; J: TRBJ1-1; V: TRBV14
DNA: TGCAGCTCTAGGATAGGTTGGAACACTGAAGCTTTCTTT; CDR3: CSSRIGWNTEAFF; D: .; size: .; length: 13; J: TRBJ1-1; V: TRBV29-1
DNA: TGTGCCAGCAGCAACAGGGGTACTCAGCCCCAGCATTTT; CDR3: CASSNRGTQPQHF; D: TRBD1; size: few; length: 13; J: TRBJ1-5; V: TRBV2
DNA: TGTGCCAGCAGCCAAGTTGACGCAACCCGCAATGGCTACACCTTC; CDR3: CASSQVDATRNGYTF; D: .; size: many; length: 15; J: TRBJ1-2; V: TRBV3-1
DNA: TGCAGCGTTGGTAGCGCCCCAAAGCACCGTAGCACAGATACGCAGTATTTT; CDR3: CSVGSAPKHRSTDTQYF; D: .; size: .; length: 17; J: TRBJ2-3; V: TRBV29-1
DNA: TGTGCCAGCAGTCCGCGGACAGTTTCGGCGTCACCCCTCCACTTT; CDR3: CASSPRTVSASPLHF; D: .; size: few; length: 15; J: TRBJ1-6; V: TRBV12-3/TRBV12-4
DNA: TGTGCCAGTAGCTGGTCCTCGGGGGGGACCTACAATGAGCAGTTCTTC; CDR3: CASSWSSGGTYNEQFF; D: TRBD2; size: .; length: 16; J: TRBJ2-1; V: TRBV19
DNA: TGTGCCACGAGCGCCGTGACCAACACCGGGGAGCTGTTTTTT; CDR3: CATSAVTNTGELFF; D: .; size: few; length: 14; J: TRBJ2-2; V: TRBV19
DNA: TGCGCCAGCAGCTCGACTCTGGGTCTGAACACTGAAGCTTTCTTT; CDR3: CASSSTLGLNTEAFF; D: .; size: few; length: 15; J: TRBJ1-1; V: TRBV5-1
DNA: TGCAGTGCTAGAGGGCTAGCGGGACGAGACCAGGTCACAGATACGCAGTATTTT; CDR3: CSARGLAGRDQVTDTQYF; D: TRBD2; size: .; length: 18; J: TRBJ2-3; V: TRBV20-1
DNA: TGTGCCAGCAGTGGGAGGGGGCATTACGAGCAGTACTTC; CDR3: CASSGRGHYEQYF; D: .; size: many; length: 13; J: TRBJ2-7; V: TRBV6-5
DNA: TGTGCCAGCAGTGATCGGCTTTTAAGCTACGAGCAGTACTTC; CDR3: CASSDRLLSYEQYF; D: .; size: few; length: 14; J: TRBJ2-7; V: TRBV25-1
DNA: TGTGCCACCAGCAGTGGTGGTGGAGGGCCTCCCGGGGAGCTGTTTTTT; CDR3: CATSSGGGGPPGELFF; D: .; size: .; length: 16; J: TRBJ2-2; V: TRBV15
DNA: TGCGCCAGCAGCCGCCTAGTCCCAGGGGGTGAGCAGTTCTTC; CDR3: CASSRLVPGGEQFF; D: TRBD1; size: .; length: 14; J: TRBJ2-1; V: TRBV5-1
DNA: TGCGCCAGCAGTACTGACAGGAACTCCTACGAGCAGTACTTC; CDR3: CASSTDRNSYEQYF; D: .; size: .; length: 14; J: TRBJ2-7; V: TRBV4-1
DNA: TGTGCCAGCAGCGTTCTAGCGGGGGGGTACAATGAGCAGTTCTTC; CDR3: CASSVLAGGYNEQFF; D: TRBD2; size: few; length: 15; J: TRBJ2-1; V: TRBV9
DNA: TGTGCCACCTCCTGGGGACAGGGGTCCTACAATGAGCAGTTCTTC; CDR3: CATSWGQGSYNEQFF; D: TRBD1; size: .; length: 15; J: TRBJ2-1; V: TRBV24-1
DNA: TGCGCCAGCAGCTTTGGACTAGCGGGGGGGCGAGACACAGATACGCAGTATTTT; CDR3: CASSFGLAGGRDTDTQYF; D: TRBD2; size: few; length: 18; J: TRBJ2-3; V: TRBV5-1